The rows below give T cell receptor beta chains drawn from one sample of a study of identifying expanded T cells in peripheral blood. The protocol was immunoSEQ multiplex PCR, while the TCRdb copy is restricted to in-frame clones and leaves out a portion. The profile shows some 90,000 clones, 88% of them singletons. The sequencing sample was made of blood. These receptor sequences come from a person aged 18 to 70 in good health. Both conserved end residues are part of each CDR3. Each record gives: J gene, V gene, CDR3 length, CDR3 protein.

J: TRBJ1-1
V: TRBV9
length: 15
CDR3: CASSAKQGVWTEAFF

J: TRBJ2-2
V: TRBV5-4
length: 13
CDR3: CASRGRETGELFF

J: TRBJ2-7
V: TRBV18
length: 16
CDR3: CASSPRGGYASYEQYF

J: TRBJ1-1
V: TRBV7-2
length: 15
CDR3: CASSSRTGRVTEAFF

J: TRBJ2-3
V: TRBV27
length: 15
CDR3: CASSSDSTFTDTQYF

J: TRBJ2-1
V: TRBV13
length: 14
CDR3: CASSYRDRANEQFF

J: TRBJ1-2
V: TRBV19
length: 15
CDR3: CASRPQGRFSYGYTF

J: TRBJ1-5
V: TRBV7-2
length: 16
CDR3: CASSLQGTLSNQPQHF

J: TRBJ1-2
V: TRBV7-9
length: 13
CDR3: CASNLGGADGYTF

J: TRBJ2-3
V: TRBV7-9
length: 14
CDR3: CASSLDTWTDTQYF

J: TRBJ1-6
V: TRBV6-5
length: 15
CDR3: CASFESGTGLSPLHF

J: TRBJ2-5
V: TRBV27
length: 15
CDR3: CASTNPASGMETQYF

J: TRBJ2-3
V: TRBV4-2
length: 20
CDR3: CASSQDLPDLGLAGTDTQYF

J: TRBJ2-3
V: TRBV5-6
length: 15
CDR3: CASSWGLGNTDTQYF

J: TRBJ1-3
V: TRBV6-6
length: 14
CDR3: CASSYGPSGNTIYF

J: TRBJ2-1
V: TRBV11-1
length: 15
CDR3: CASSAFGTSGDEQFF

J: TRBJ2-6
V: TRBV6-6
length: 15
CDR3: CASTLDTSGANVLTF

J: TRBJ1-3
V: TRBV18
length: 14
CDR3: CASSPRQGRNTIYF

J: TRBJ1-1
V: TRBV29-1
length: 15
CDR3: CSVAPGWGMNTEAFF

J: TRBJ1-5
V: TRBV7-9
length: 15
CDR3: CASSFGPERLQPQHF

J: TRBJ2-5
V: TRBV13
length: 16
CDR3: CASSSHGLAEQETQYF

J: TRBJ2-7
V: TRBV27
length: 12
CDR3: CASGYRVGEQYF

J: TRBJ2-5
V: TRBV5-6
length: 13
CDR3: CASSWGDSGDQYF

J: TRBJ1-2
V: TRBV7-2
length: 17
CDR3: CASSLVGAGTDLLGYTF

J: TRBJ2-5
V: TRBV7-2
length: 16
CDR3: CASSPGTGLLQETQYF

J: TRBJ2-1
V: TRBV13
length: 15
CDR3: CASSSLLAGGYEQFF

J: TRBJ1-1
V: TRBV9
length: 15
CDR3: CASSPWASTVTEAFF

J: TRBJ1-1
V: TRBV10-3
length: 13
CDR3: CAISPRMDTEAFF

J: TRBJ2-1
V: TRBV19
length: 15
CDR3: CASSIVAWIANEQFF

J: TRBJ2-5
V: TRBV11-2
length: 14
CDR3: CASSIGTEEMTQYF

J: TRBJ2-7
V: TRBV18
length: 15
CDR3: CASSPTTASSYEQYF

J: TRBJ1-5
V: TRBV28
length: 13
CDR3: CASSLGANQPQHF

J: TRBJ1-1
V: TRBV19
length: 18
CDR3: CASAPPGIGRGRYTEAFF

J: TRBJ1-5
V: TRBV12-5
length: 17
CDR3: CASGLHSEVGSNQPQHF

J: TRBJ2-7
V: TRBV9
length: 14
CDR3: CASSVGTLPHEQYF

J: TRBJ1-4
V: TRBV30
length: 12
CDR3: CAWSVGRRGLFF

J: TRBJ2-7
V: TRBV30
length: 13
CDR3: CAWRLEGTYEQYF

J: TRBJ1-2
V: TRBV2
length: 14
CDR3: CASSEIPGADGYTF

J: TRBJ2-6
V: TRBV7-8
length: 17
CDR3: CASSLVGFGSGANVLTF

J: TRBJ2-7
V: TRBV9
length: 18
CDR3: CASSVASPSDGGAYEQYF

J: TRBJ1-1
V: TRBV28
length: 15
CDR3: CASSFPGTVNTEAFF

J: TRBJ2-1
V: TRBV15
length: 18
CDR3: CATSRGSGSGGSYNEQFF

J: TRBJ2-2
V: TRBV9
length: 17
CDR3: CASSVEAYGGPTGELFF